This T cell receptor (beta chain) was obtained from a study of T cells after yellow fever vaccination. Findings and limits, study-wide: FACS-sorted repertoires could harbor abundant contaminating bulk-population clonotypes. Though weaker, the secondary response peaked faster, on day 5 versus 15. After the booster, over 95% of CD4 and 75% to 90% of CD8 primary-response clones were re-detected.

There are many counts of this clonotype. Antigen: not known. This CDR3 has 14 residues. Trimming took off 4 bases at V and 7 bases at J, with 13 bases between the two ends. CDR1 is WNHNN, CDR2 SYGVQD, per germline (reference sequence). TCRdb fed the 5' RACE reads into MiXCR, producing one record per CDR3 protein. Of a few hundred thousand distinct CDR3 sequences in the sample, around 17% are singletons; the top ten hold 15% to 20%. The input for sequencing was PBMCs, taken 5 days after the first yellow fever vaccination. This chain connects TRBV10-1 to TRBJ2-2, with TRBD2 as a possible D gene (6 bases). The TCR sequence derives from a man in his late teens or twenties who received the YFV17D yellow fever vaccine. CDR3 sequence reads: CASSVAGRDGELFF. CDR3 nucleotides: TGCGCCAGCAGTGTGGCAGGGCGGGACGGGGAGCTGTTTTTT.